Below, 19 T cell receptor beta chains from the same sample are listed, as sequenced in a study of blood T cell repertoires in COVID-19. The data were produced by immunoSEQ multiplex PCR, yet TCRdb's version contains in-frame clones alone and is incomplete. The table lists a few hundred thousand clones, around 84% of them singletons. The sequenced sample consisted of peripheral blood. Source of these receptors: a woman aged 40 to 49 who had recovered from COVID-19.

This clone is a singleton in its sample. The V and J genes are TRBV5-5 and TRBJ1-5; 9 bases align to TRBD1. From germline, CDR1 is SGHKS and CDR2 YYEKEE (reference sequence). The CDR3 runs 14 residues. The V gene end was trimmed by 0 bases and the J gene end by 6 bases; junction bases not matched to a gene: 1. Written as DNA, the CDR3 is TGTGCCAGCAGCTTGGTGGACAGGGGTCAGCCCCAGCATTTT. It yields the protein CASSLVDRGQPQHF.

This rearrangement joins TRBV30 to TRBJ1-1, with TRBD1 identical over 7 bases. Looked up from germline, CDR1 is GTSNPN and CDR2 is SVGIG (reference sequence). The CDR3 totals 13 residues. V was pared by 5 bases and J by 5 bases, with 8 bases of the junction left unmatched. CDR3: CAWEQGFTTEAFF. The CDR3 coding sequence is TGTGCCTGGGAACAGGGGTTCACGACTGAAGCTTTCTTT.

This chain connects TRBV6-2 or TRBV6-3 to TRBJ1-5, with 9 bases lining up with TRBD1. Losses at the gene ends were 5 bases for V and 6 bases for J; bases not matched to a gene: 14. Germline V lookup: CDR1 MNHEY, CDR2 SVGEGT. The CDR3 covers 17 residues. The CDR3 is CASSQPTSGTGSQPQHF. CDR3 coding DNA: TGTGCCAGCAGTCAACCCACCTCCGGGACAGGGAGTCAGCCCCAGCATTTT.

This clone was detected only once. The rearrangement uses TRBV18 and TRBJ1-1, with 8 bases aligning to TRBD1. The CDR3 runs to 16 residues. V shed 3 bases and J 4 bases; nucleotides not matched to a gene: 10. Germline V gene sequence: CDR1 KGHSH, CDR2 LQKENI. DNA for the CDR3: TGTGCCAGCTCACCTGGGACAGGCTTTTCTACCACTGAAGCTTTCTTT. Translating it yields CASSPGTGFSTTEAFF.

This rearrangement joins TRBV2 to TRBJ2-1; 16 positions match TRBD2. V lost 6 bases, J lost 8 bases, and 4 bases stayed unmatched. The CDR3 is 15 amino acids. In germline, CDR1 is SNHLY, CDR2 FYNNEI. The CDR3 DNA is TGTGCCAGCAGGGGACTAGCGGGGGGGCCGCATGAGCAGTTCTTC. Protein: CASRGLAGGPHEQFF. The whole variable domain, filled in from reference TRBV2 and TRBJ2-1, reads EPEVTQTPSHQVTQMGQEVILRCVPISNHLYFYWYRQILGQKVEFLVSFYNNEISEKSEIFDDQFSVERPDGSNFTLKIRSTKLEDSAMYFCASRGLAGGPHEQFFGPGTRLTVL.

The chain links TRBV5-5 to TRBJ2-3, with 10 bases matching TRBD1. The V gene's germline CDR1 is SGHKS and CDR2 YYEKEE (reference sequence). The CDR3 contains 16 residues. J gave up 6 bases and V 4 bases, and 11 bases lay outside the gene matches. CDR3 sequence reads: CASSRIGTGDSDTQYF. The CDR3 DNA is TGTGCCAGCAGCCGTATCGGGACAGGGGACTCCGATACGCAGTATTTT. Filled out from reference TRBV5-5 and TRBJ2-3, the complete variable domain reads DAGVTQSPTHLIKTRGQQVTLRCSPISGHKSVSWYQQVLGQGPQFIFQYYEKEERGRGNFPDRFSARQFPNYSSELNVNALLLGDSALYLCASSRIGTGDSDTQYFGPGTRLTVL.

The chain combines TRBV19 with TRBJ2-1, with 9 positions matching TRBD1. The CDR3 extends over 14 amino acids. Germline V gene lookup returns CDR1 LNHDA and CDR2 SQIVND (reference sequence). After removal of 7 bases from V and 6 bases from J, the junction contained 7 bases not matched to a gene. For the CDR3, the DNA is TGTGCCAGTATTAGGGGACAGGGCATCAATGAGCAGTTCTTC. This codes for CASIRGQGINEQFF.

This chain uses TRBV5-4 with TRBJ1-1, with TRBD1 matching over 9 bases. This CDR3 has 16 amino acids. CDR1 and CDR2 from the germline V gene are SGHNT and YYREEE (reference sequence). V was clipped by 4 bases and J by 4 bases; unmatched bases: 11. Here the CDR3 DNA reads TGTGCCAGCAGCCCCCCCTTTAGGGGACAGGGCACTGAAGCTTTCTTT. Its translation is CASSPPFRGQGTEAFF.

The chain links TRBV7-3 to TRBJ2-1; TRBD2 matches at 10 bases. J was trimmed by 7 bases and V by 2 bases; bases with no gene match: 8. The CDR3 is 16 amino acids. Germline V lookup: CDR1 SGHTA, CDR2 FQGTGA. CDR3 loop: CASSLQIAGGGNEQFF. The CDR3, as DNA: TGTGCCAGCAGCTTACAAATAGCGGGGGGCGGTAATGAGCAGTTCTTC.

The genes are TRBV7-8 and TRBJ1-2; TRBD1 might be the D (6 bases). Germline V gene data show CDR1 as SGHVS and CDR2 as FQNEAQ. V lost 5 bases to trimming and J lost 4 bases, with 17 bases between them. This CDR3 has 15 amino acids. In nucleotides, the CDR3 is TGTGCCAGCAGCCCCCTGGGGACACGGGGCTATGGCTACACCTTC. Protein sequence: CASSPLGTRGYGYTF.

The chain joins TRBV4-1 to TRBJ2-7, with 11 bases fitting TRBD2. The CDR3 spans 15 residues. Germline V gene data show CDR1 as MGHRA and CDR2 as YSYEKL. V lost 0 bases and J lost 8; bases outside the gene matches: 6. The chain's CDR3 is CASSQEVTSGSQQYF. CDR3 nucleotides: TGCGCCAGCAGCCAAGAGGTAACTAGCGGGAGTCAGCAGTACTTC.

This sequence joins TRBV19 and TRBJ2-3; 9 bases are shared with TRBD2. From germline, CDR1 is LNHDA and CDR2 SQIVND (reference sequence). The CDR3 runs to 15 residues. Trimming cost V 5 bases and J 14 bases; bases outside gene matches: 17. The CDR3 region is CASSEASSLAGVLYF. CDR3 nucleotides: TGTGCCAGTAGTGAGGCCAGTAGTTTAGCGGGGGTGCTGTATTTT.

This clone has ten or more counts. This chain uses TRBV10-2 with TRBJ2-7; 10 bases line up with TRBD1. Trimming took 9 bases from V and 4 from J; bases not matched to a gene: 12. CDR3 length: 15 amino acids. CDR1 WSHSY and CDR2 SAAADI come from the germline V gene. CDR3 bases: TGCGCCAGTCGTGAGACAGGGGGCGTTTTTTACGAGCAGTACTTC. Protein: CASRETGGVFYEQYF.

The genes are TRBV18 and TRBJ2-2, with a tentative D call TRBD1 (6 bases). The CDR3 totals 14 residues. Trimming cost V 3 bases and J 6 bases, with 11 bases left between them. CDR1 KGHSH and CDR2 LQKENI come from the germline V gene. CDR3: CASSPAGDPGELFF. The CDR3 coding sequence is TGTGCCAGCTCACCGGCAGGGGATCCCGGGGAGCTGTTTTTT.

This clone was observed a handful of times. CDR3 nucleotides: TGTGCCAGCAGCTCCCAAGGACTGAGCTCTGGAAACACCATATATTTT. Encoded protein: CASSSQGLSSGNTIYF. J is TRBJ1-3 and V is TRBV11-3; D is unresolved. Trimming stripped 4 bases from V and 0 bases from J, with 13 bases between. CDR3 length equals 16 residues. Germline CDR1 SGHNT, CDR2 YENEEA.

The rearrangement uses TRBV7-9 and TRBJ1-2; no clear D. There are 16 residues in the CDR3. Germline loops: CDR1 SEHNR, CDR2 FQNEAQ (reference sequence). Trimming stripped 4 bases from V and 2 bases from J, with 17 bases between. The CDR3 sequence: CASSYVPAAENYGYTF. The CDR3 nucleotides are TGTGCCAGCAGCTACGTTCCAGCGGCGGAGAACTATGGCTACACCTTC.

This rearrangement joins TRBV28 to TRBJ1-5, with a possible D match to TRBD1 (5 bases). Per germline, CDR1 MDHEN and CDR2 SYDVKM. The ends were cut back, 6 bases at V and 5 bases at J, with 8 bases in the middle. The length of the CDR3 is 12 residues. CDR3 in DNA: TGTGCCAGCAGACAGGCTGATCAGCCCCAGCATTTT. This encodes CASRQADQPQHF. Variable domain in full (rest from reference TRBV28 and TRBJ1-5): DVKVTQSSRYLVKRTGEKVFLECVQDMDHENMFWYRQDPGLGLRLIYFSYDVKMKEKGDIPEGYSVSREKKERFSLILESASTNQTSMYLCASRQADQPQHFGDGTRLSIL.

J is TRBJ1-2 and V is TRBV28; TRBD1 might be the D (6 bases). CDR1 is MDHEN and CDR2 is SYDVKM in the germline V gene. This CDR3 is 15 amino acids long. Deletions cut 6 bases from V and 6 bases from J, with 20 bases between. CDR3 sequence reads: CASSPPRGGFDGYTF. The CDR3 DNA sequence: TGTGCCAGCAGCCCCCCCAGGGGCGGGTTTGATGGCTACACCTTC.

The genes are TRBV15 and TRBJ1-5; 11 positions agree with TRBD1. After removal of 8 bases from V and 6 bases from J, the junction contained 9 bases not matched to a gene. CDR1 is LNHNV and CDR2 is YYDKDF in the germline V gene (reference sequence). CDR3 length: 15 residues. The CDR3 nucleotides are TGTGCCACCGGCACAGGACAGGGGGCTGGTCAGCCCCAGCATTTT. As protein: CATGTGQGAGQPQHF.